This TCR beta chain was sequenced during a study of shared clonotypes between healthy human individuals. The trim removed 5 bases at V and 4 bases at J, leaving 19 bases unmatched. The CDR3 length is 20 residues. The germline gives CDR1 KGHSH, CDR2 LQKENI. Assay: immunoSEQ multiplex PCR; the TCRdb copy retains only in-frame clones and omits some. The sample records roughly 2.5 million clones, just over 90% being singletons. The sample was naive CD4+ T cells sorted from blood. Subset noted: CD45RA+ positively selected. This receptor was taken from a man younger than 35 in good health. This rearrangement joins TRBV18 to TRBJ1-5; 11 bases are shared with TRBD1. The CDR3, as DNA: TGTGCCAGCTCAGTAACTGGACAGGGGGCCCCTGACGCCAAAAATCAGCCCCAGCATTTT. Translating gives CASSVTGQGAPDAKNQPQHF.